This is a list of T cell receptor beta chains from one sample in a study of control samples from healthy donors and cancer patients. Profiling relied on immunoSEQ multiplex PCR, and the TCRdb table lists in-frame clones only, not all of them. The sample has 150,000 to 200,000 clones, 75% to 95% seen once. Material for sequencing was blood. The receptors stem from a woman aged 25 to 45 in good health. Each CDR3 is given with its conserved first and last residue.

CDR3 length: 13
V gene: TRBV12-5
CDR3 protein: CASGLRLTDTQYF

CDR3 length: 14
V gene: TRBV10-3
CDR3 protein: CAIRGQGSTDTQYF

CDR3 length: 14
V gene: TRBV19
CDR3 protein: CASSWTGYNSPLHF

CDR3 length: 13
V gene: TRBV18
CDR3 protein: CASSSGTNSPLHF

CDR3 length: 15
V gene: TRBV12-5
CDR3 protein: CASGPLRGSTYEQYF

CDR3 length: 16
V gene: TRBV4-2
CDR3 protein: CASSQVNSGGTDTQYF

CDR3 length: 15
V gene: TRBV19
CDR3 protein: CASMRTGLANQPQHF

CDR3 length: 13
V gene: TRBV4-1
CDR3 protein: CASRGDRGHGYTF

CDR3 length: 13
V gene: TRBV25-1
CDR3 protein: CASSGQGVTEAFF

CDR3 length: 14
V gene: TRBV7-9
CDR3 protein: CASTPTGAGNTIYF

CDR3 length: 15
V gene: TRBV3-1/TRBV3-2
CDR3 protein: CASSQGGRSTDTQYF

CDR3 length: 14
V gene: TRBV7-2
CDR3 protein: CASSLDRGYYGYTF

CDR3 length: 16
V gene: TRBV7-9
CDR3 protein: CASSFTSGKPSYEQYF

CDR3 length: 14
V gene: TRBV28
CDR3 protein: CASSLVVGHQPQHF